Presented here are 23 T cell receptor beta chains from one specimen sequenced in a study of cytomegalovirus exposure and HLA in healthy donors. This PCR relied on a set of 60 Vbeta primers and 13 Jbeta primers. Data came from immunoSEQ multiplex PCR; TCRdb stores just in-frame clones and leaves some out. The data contain 95,000 to 150,000 clones, around 84% of them seen just once; the ten biggest clones take up 6.3%. Material for sequencing was PBMCs. The receptor set was obtained from a woman between 40 and 50 years old in good health and CMV-seronegative.

In regard to this clone: Germline and junction disagree at one end, which may indicate a read error. V gene TRBV5-8 combines with J gene TRBJ2-5; tentative D call: TRBD1 (8 bases). The CDR3 consists of 12 residues. CDR1 SGHTS and CDR2 YDEGEE come from the germline V gene. The CDR3 region has the DNA TGTGCCAGTAACAGGGGGAGGGAGACTCAGTACTTC. Amino acid sequence: CASNRGRETQYF.

A few counts support this clone. V and J are TRBV21-1 and TRBJ1-2. TRBV21-1 is a pseudogene locus. The CDR3 extends over 14 amino acids. DNA of the CDR3: TGTGCCAGGAAGGGGCGGGAGAGGAACTATGGCTACACCTTC. Encoded protein: CARKGRERNYGYTF.

V usage is TRBV7-6 and J usage is TRBJ2-7, with 8 bases aligning to TRBD2. Germline V gene lookup returns CDR1 SGHVS and CDR2 FNYEAQ. Germline trimming cut 5 bases from V and 1 base from J; bases unmatched to any gene: 4. The CDR3 extends over 14 amino acids. The CDR3 here is CASSRVAGSYEQYF. The DNA for the CDR3 is TGTGCCAGCAGCCGGGTAGCGGGATCCTACGAGCAGTACTTC. Based on the CDR3 plus reference TRBV7-6 and TRBJ2-7, the full variable domain is GAGVSQSPRYKVTKRGQDVALRCDPISGHVSLYWYRQALGQGPEFLTYFNYEAQQDKSGLPNDRFSAERPEGSISTLTIQRTEQRDSAMYRCASSRVAGSYEQYFGPGTRLTVT.

CDR3: CASSRRGGSSGANVLTF. CDR3 in DNA: TGTGCCAGCAGCCGTCGCGGGGGGTCTTCTGGGGCCAACGTCCTGACTTTC. J is TRBJ2-6 and V is TRBV5-6, with 8 bases identical to TRBD2. Germline V gives CDR1 SGHDT, CDR2 YYEEEE. The CDR3 is made up of 17 amino acids. The V gene end was trimmed by 4 bases and the J gene end by 1 base; junction bases not matched to a gene: 7.

The chain employs TRBV4-2 and TRBJ2-1; 11 bases line up with TRBD2. Germline V gene data show CDR1 as LGHNA and CDR2 as YNFKEQ. The ends lost 0 bases at V and 9 bases at J; junction bases unmatched: 4. The CDR3 is made up of 15 amino acids. The CDR3 loop reads CASSQDSGLAVEQFF. The CDR3 bases are TGTGCCAGCAGCCAAGATTCGGGACTAGCGGTTGAGCAGTTCTTC.

The gene calls are TRBV6-6 and TRBJ2-7; D may be TRBD1 (5 bases). CDR3 length: 16 residues. The germline V and J ends were trimmed by 0 bases and 0 bases, with 12 bases remaining between them. Germline assignment: CDR1 MNHNY and CDR2 SVGAGI (reference sequence). The CDR3 bases are TGTGCCAGCAGTTACTCCGGACACCTTTCCTCCTACGAGCAGTACTTC. This translates into CASSYSGHLSSYEQYF.

The count of this clone is one. The rearrangement joins TRBV19 to TRBJ2-1; TRBD2 aligns across 9 bases. CDR1 and CDR2 from the germline V gene are LNHDA and SQIVND (reference sequence). The CDR3 has 15 amino acids. V lost 1 base, J lost 5 bases, and 3 bases stayed unmatched. The CDR3 protein is CASSIVAGVDNEQFF. The DNA for the CDR3 is TGTGCCAGTAGTATAGTAGCGGGAGTCGACAATGAGCAGTTCTTC.

The chain has TRBV7-2 and TRBJ2-1, with D unclear. Germline V gene data show CDR1 as SGHTA and CDR2 as FQGNSA. Trimming shortened V by 4 bases and J by 9 bases, and 10 bases separated the two germline ends. This CDR3 is 12 amino acids long. The CDR3 bases are TGTGCCAGCAGCTCGTCGATAGTTGAGCAGTTCTTC. Amino acids: CASSSSIVEQFF. Full variable domain (missing parts from reference TRBV7-2 and TRBJ2-1): GAGVSQSPSNKVTEKGKDVELRCDPISGHTALYWYRQSLGQGLEFLIYFQGNSAPDKSGLPSDRFSAERTGGSVSTLTIQRTQQEDSAVYLCASSSSIVEQFFGPGTRLTVL.

V and J are TRBV6-5 and TRBJ2-7; TRBD1 aligns across 8 bases. Trimming at V came to 8 bases and at J to 4 bases, leaving 7 bases not matched to a gene. The CDR3 is 13 residues long. Germline-derived CDR1 and CDR2 are MNHEY and SVGAGI. CDR3 region: CASVRDRLYEQYF. In DNA form, the CDR3 reads TGTGCCAGCGTTAGGGACAGGCTTTACGAGCAGTACTTC.

The J gene is TRBJ2-5, the V gene TRBV5-1; possibly TRBD2 for D (5 bases). Germline assignment: CDR1 SGHRS and CDR2 YFSETQ. The CDR3 loop spans 13 amino acids. V was shortened by 0 bases and J by 4 bases, with 7 bases between the two germline ends. CDR3 coding DNA: TGCGCCAGCAGCTTGGCACTAGGAGAGACCCAGTACTTC. It specifies CASSLALGETQYF.

V is TRBV5-1 and J is TRBJ2-7, with TRBD1 matching 10 bases. There are 14 residues in the CDR3. V was clipped by 3 bases and J by 4 bases; unmatched bases: 4. Germline CDR1 SGHRS, CDR2 YFSETQ. For the CDR3, the DNA is TGCGCCAGCAGCTCGACAGGGGGCTCGTACGAGCAGTACTTC. Its translation is CASSSTGGSYEQYF.

This clone was observed a few times. The chain couples TRBV20-1 to TRBJ2-1; D is unresolved. CDR1 DFQATT and CDR2 SNEGSKA come from the germline V gene (reference sequence). The ends were cut back, 6 bases at V and 10 bases at J, with 13 bases in the middle. The CDR3 has 11 amino acids. The chain's CDR3 is CSANLLPEQFF. CDR3 bases: TGCAGTGCAAACCTACTACCAGAGCAGTTCTTC.

Concerning this clone: One junction end does not reproduce the germline sequence, and a read error may be involved. V usage is TRBV7-9 and J usage is TRBJ2-1; TRBD1 matches 11 bases. The CDR3 totals 16 residues. In germline, CDR1 is SEHNR, CDR2 FQNEAQ (reference sequence). CDR3 residues: CSSSLDPGQGVNEQFF. The CDR3 coding sequence is TGTTCCAGCAGCTTAGACCCGGGACAGGGGGTCAATGAGCAGTTCTTC.

The rearrangement links TRBV28 to TRBJ1-2; 8 bases agree with TRBD1. After removal of 6 bases from V and 5 bases from J, the junction contained 5 bases not matched to a gene. The CDR3 loop spans 13 amino acids. Germline V lookup: CDR1 MDHEN, CDR2 SYDVKM. CDR3 in amino acids: CASSPRTGYGYTF. The CDR3, as DNA: TGTGCCAGCAGCCCGCGGACAGGGTATGGCTACACCTTC.

The chain recombines TRBV7-2 with TRBJ2-7; 9 nucleotides line up with TRBD2. The V gene's germline CDR1 is SGHTA and CDR2 FQGNSA. The trim removed 5 bases at V and 7 bases at J, leaving 6 bases unmatched. CDR3 length equals 13 residues. CDR3 sequence (DNA): TGTGCCAGCAGCCCCGGACTAGCGAGGGAGCAGTACTTC. Translated: CASSPGLAREQYF. Together with reference TRBV7-2 and TRBJ2-7, the CDR3 gives the full variable domain: GAGVSQSPSNKVTEKGKDVELRCDPISGHTALYWYRQSLGQGLEFLIYFQGNSAPDKSGLPSDRFSAERTGGSVSTLTIQRTQQEDSAVYLCASSPGLAREQYFGPGTRLTVT.

As DNA, the CDR3 is TGTGCCAGCAGCTGGGGACAGATTGCCTACGAGCAGTACTTC. Amino acids: CASSWGQIAYEQYF. J is TRBJ2-7 and V is TRBV5-4; 7 nucleotides align to TRBD1. The CDR3 contains 14 residues. CDR1 and CDR2 from the germline V gene are SGHNT and YYREEE (reference sequence). The trim removed 3 bases at V and 2 bases at J, leaving 5 bases unmatched.

The V and J genes are TRBV19 and TRBJ1-4, with 11 bases identical to TRBD1. V gave up 4 bases and J gave up 8 bases; unmatched junction bases: 3. Germline values: CDR1 LNHDA, CDR2 SQIVND (reference sequence). This CDR3 comprises 14 residues. CDR3 DNA: TGTGCCAGTAGTAGGACAGGGGGCAAAGAAAAACTGTTTTTT. Translated: CASSRTGGKEKLFF.

The count of this clone is one. Here the CDR3 reads CASSQGSTNTDTQYF. DNA of the CDR3: TGTGCCAGCAGCCAGGGGAGTACCAACACAGATACGCAGTATTTT. The rearrangement joins TRBV4-2 to TRBJ2-3, with a possible D match to TRBD2 (5 bases). The CDR3 runs to 15 residues. V lost 3 bases and J 2 bases, leaving 12 bases between the germline ends. The germline V gene encodes CDR1 LGHNA and CDR2 YNFKEQ.

The rearrangement joins TRBV2 to TRBJ1-1; TRBD1 agrees at 7 bases. Germline loops: CDR1 SNHLY, CDR2 FYNNEI. Unmatched junction bases numbered 12, after V lost 0 bases and J lost 11 bases. This CDR3 has 15 amino acids. The CDR3 loop is CASSEASRSEGQAFF. In DNA, the CDR3 is TGTGCCAGCAGTGAAGCCTCCAGGTCAGAGGGACAGGCTTTCTTT.

This chain joins TRBV7-6 and TRBJ1-5; no clear D gene. The length of the CDR3 is 14 residues. Germline V gene data show CDR1 as SGHVS and CDR2 as FNYEAQ. Trimming took off 3 bases at V and 7 bases at J, with 13 bases between the two ends. The CDR3 reads CASSFSSDAQPQHF. As DNA, the CDR3 is TGTGCCAGCAGCTTCTCGAGTGATGCCCAGCCCCAGCATTTT.

J is TRBJ1-5 and V is TRBV9; D is possibly TRBD1 (5 bases). This CDR3 has 16 amino acids. V gave up 0 bases and J gave up 3 bases, with 13 bases separating them. Per the germline V gene, CDR1 is SGDLS and CDR2 is YYNGEE. CDR3 region: CASSVGGDGHNQPQHF. The CDR3, as DNA: TGTGCCAGCAGCGTAGGTGGAGACGGACACAATCAGCCCCAGCATTTT.

The CDR3, as DNA: TGCGCCAGCAGCCAGTTAGGGGAAGCCAAAAACATTCAGTACTTC. Translation gives CASSQLGEAKNIQYF. The V gene is TRBV4-3, the J gene TRBJ2-4; tentatively, D is TRBD1 (5 bases). The CDR3 is 15 residues long. Per germline, CDR1 LGHNA and CDR2 YSLEER. V was clipped by 3 bases and J by 0 bases, with 9 bases between them.

This chain joins TRBV14 and TRBJ1-2; 7 bases line up with TRBD1. J was trimmed by 6 bases and V by 3 bases; bases with no gene match: 7. The CDR3 sequence is 14 residues long. Germline assignment: CDR1 SGHDN and CDR2 FVKESK. The CDR3 coding sequence is TGTGCCAGCAGCCACCCGACAGGGAGGCATGGCTACACCTTC. Translated: CASSHPTGRHGYTF.